This T cell receptor (beta chain) stems from a study of CD8 T cells in ankylosing spondylitis. Via MiXCR, TCRdb re-called the 5' RACE reads, giving one row per CDR3 protein. The top ten hold approximately 15% of the sample, which has about 400,000 distinct CDR3 sequences, 20% to 25% seen once. Study-level findings and limits: Ankylosing spondylitis blood appeared to be characterized by a TCR beta motif of several highly homologous variants. Within matched ankylosing spondylitis synovial fluid, disease-linked clones were reportedly significantly enriched.

CDR3 length: 14 amino acids. Germline V gives CDR1 MDHEN, CDR2 SYDVKM. The ends were cut back, 6 bases at V and 4 bases at J, with 16 bases in the middle. The sample holds a few counts of this clonotype. The antigen is not known. The specimen sequenced was blood, either unsorted or a sorted T cell fraction (not recorded which). This chain uses TRBV28 with TRBJ2-7; possibly TRBD1 for D (5 bases). This clonotype originated in a male donor with ankylosing spondylitis. CDR3: CASSFGALRYEQYF. The CDR3 DNA sequence: TGTGCCAGCAGCTTTGGGGCTCTCAGGTACGAGCAGTACTTC.